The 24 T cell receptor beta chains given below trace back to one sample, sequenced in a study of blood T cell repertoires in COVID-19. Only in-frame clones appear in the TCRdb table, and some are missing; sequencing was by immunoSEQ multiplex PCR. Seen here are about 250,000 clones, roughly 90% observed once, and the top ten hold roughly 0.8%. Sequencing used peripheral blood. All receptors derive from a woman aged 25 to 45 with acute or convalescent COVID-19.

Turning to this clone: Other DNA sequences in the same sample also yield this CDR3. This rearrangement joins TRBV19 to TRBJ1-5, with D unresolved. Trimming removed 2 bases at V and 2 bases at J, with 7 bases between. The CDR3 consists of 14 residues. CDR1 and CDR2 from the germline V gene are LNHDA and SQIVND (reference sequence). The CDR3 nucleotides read TGTGCCAGTAGTATAAGAGGAGGCAATCAGCCCCAGCATTTT. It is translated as CASSIRGGNQPQHF.

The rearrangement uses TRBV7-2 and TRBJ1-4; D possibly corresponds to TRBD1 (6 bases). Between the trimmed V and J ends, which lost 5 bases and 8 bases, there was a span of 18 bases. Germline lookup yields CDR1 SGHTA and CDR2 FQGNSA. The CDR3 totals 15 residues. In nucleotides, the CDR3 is TGTGCCAGCAGCCCTAAACAGGGATTCGGGGAAAAACTGTTTTTT. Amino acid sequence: CASSPKQGFGEKLFF.

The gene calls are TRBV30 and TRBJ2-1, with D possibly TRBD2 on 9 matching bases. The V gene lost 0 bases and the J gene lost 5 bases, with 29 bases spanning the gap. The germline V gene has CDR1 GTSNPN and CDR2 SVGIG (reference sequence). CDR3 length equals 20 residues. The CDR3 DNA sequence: TGTGCCTGGAGTGTTAGGGTGTGGGACAGGCGGAGCGGGAGGAACAATGAGCAGTTCTTC. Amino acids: CAWSVRVWDRRSGRNNEQFF. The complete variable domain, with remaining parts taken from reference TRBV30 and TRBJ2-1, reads SQTIHQWPATLVQPVGSPLSLECTVEGTSNPNLYWYRQAAGRGLQLLFYSVGIGQISSEVPQNLSASRPQDRQFILSSKKLLLSDSGFYLCAWSVRVWDRRSGRNNEQFFGPGTRLTVL.

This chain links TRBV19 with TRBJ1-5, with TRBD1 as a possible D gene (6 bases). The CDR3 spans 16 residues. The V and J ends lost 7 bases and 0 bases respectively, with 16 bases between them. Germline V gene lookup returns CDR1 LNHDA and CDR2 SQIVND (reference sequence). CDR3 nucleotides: TGTGCCAGTACGGGGGGGCGTCGGTATAGCAATCAGCCCCAGCATTTT. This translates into CASTGGRRYSNQPQHF.

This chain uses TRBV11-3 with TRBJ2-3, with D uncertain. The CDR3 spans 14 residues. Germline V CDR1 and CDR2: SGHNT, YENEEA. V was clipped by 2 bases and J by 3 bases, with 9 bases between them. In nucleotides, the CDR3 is TGTGCCAGCAGCTTATTGCTAGTTACAGATACGCAGTATTTT. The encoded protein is CASSLLLVTDTQYF.

The CDR3 coding sequence is TGTGCCAGCAGCCCCTATCTCAATGAAAAACTGTTTTTT. Protein product: CASSPYLNEKLFF. The V gene is TRBV7-9, the J gene TRBJ1-4; D is unresolved. The germline CDR1 and CDR2 sequences are SEHNR and FQNEAQ (reference sequence). Trimming shortened V by 5 bases and J by 5 bases, and 9 bases separated the two germline ends. The CDR3 runs to 13 residues.

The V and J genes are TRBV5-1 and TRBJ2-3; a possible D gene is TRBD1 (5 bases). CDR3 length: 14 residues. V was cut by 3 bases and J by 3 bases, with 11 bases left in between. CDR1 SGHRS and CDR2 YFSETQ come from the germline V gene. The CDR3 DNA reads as TGCGCCAGCAGCTCCCAGGGTTTTACAGATACGCAGTATTTT. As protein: CASSSQGFTDTQYF.

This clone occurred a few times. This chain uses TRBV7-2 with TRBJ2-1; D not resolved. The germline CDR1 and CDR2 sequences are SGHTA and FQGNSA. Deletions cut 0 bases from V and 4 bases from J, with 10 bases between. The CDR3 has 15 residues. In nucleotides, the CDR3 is TGTGCCAGCAGCTTAGCGCCCCTAAAATACAATGAGCAGTTCTTC. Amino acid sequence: CASSLAPLKYNEQFF.

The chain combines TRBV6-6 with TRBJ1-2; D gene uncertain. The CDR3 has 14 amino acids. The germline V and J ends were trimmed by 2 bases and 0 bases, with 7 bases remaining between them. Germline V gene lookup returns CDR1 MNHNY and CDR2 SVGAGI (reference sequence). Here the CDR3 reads CASSYRGTNYGYTF. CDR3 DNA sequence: TGTGCCAGCAGTTACCGCGGGACTAACTATGGCTACACCTTC.

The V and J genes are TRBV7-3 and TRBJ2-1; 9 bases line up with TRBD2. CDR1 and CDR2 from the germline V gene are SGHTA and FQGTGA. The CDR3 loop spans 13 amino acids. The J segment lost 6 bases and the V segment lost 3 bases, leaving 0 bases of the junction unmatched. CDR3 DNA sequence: TGTGCCAGCAGCTTTAGCGGGAGCAATGAGCAGTTCTTC. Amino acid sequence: CASSFSGSNEQFF. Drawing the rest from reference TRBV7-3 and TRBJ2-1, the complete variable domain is GAGVSQTPSNKVTEKGKYVELRCDPISGHTALYWYRQSLGQGPEFLIYFQGTGAADDSGLPNDRFFAVRPEGSVSTLKIQRTERGDSAVYLCASSFSGSNEQFFGPGTRLTVL.

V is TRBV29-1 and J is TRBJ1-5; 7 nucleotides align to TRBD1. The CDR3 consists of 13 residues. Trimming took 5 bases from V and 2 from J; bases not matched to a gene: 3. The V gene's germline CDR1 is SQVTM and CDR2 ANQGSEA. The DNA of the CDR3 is TGCAGCGTTCCCGGACAGGGCAATCAGCCCCAGCATTTT. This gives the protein CSVPGQGNQPQHF.

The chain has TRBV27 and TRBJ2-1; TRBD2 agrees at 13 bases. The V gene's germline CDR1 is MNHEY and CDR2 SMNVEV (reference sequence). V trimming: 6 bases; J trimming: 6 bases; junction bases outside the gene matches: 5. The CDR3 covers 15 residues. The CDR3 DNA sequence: TGTGCCAGCAGGATAACTAGCGGGAGGGCCAATGAGCAGTTCTTC. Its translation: CASRITSGRANEQFF.

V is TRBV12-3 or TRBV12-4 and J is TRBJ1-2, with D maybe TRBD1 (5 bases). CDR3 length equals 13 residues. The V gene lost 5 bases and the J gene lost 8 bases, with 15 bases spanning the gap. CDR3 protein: CASSTQGMRGYTF. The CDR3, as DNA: TGTGCCAGCAGTACGCAGGGAATGCGAGGCTACACCTTC.

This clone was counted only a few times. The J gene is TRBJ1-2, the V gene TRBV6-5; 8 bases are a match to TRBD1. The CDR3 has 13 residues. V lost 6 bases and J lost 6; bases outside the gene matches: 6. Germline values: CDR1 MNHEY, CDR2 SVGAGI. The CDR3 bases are TGTGCCAGCAGGCCCCCGGGACAGGATGGCTACACCTTC. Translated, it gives CASRPPGQDGYTF.

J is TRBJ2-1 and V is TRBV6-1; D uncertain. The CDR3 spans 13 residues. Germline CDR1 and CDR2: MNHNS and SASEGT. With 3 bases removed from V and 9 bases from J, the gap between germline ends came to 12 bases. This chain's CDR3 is CASSDLRGGEQFF. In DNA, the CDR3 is TGTGCCAGCAGTGATTTAAGAGGCGGTGAGCAGTTCTTC.

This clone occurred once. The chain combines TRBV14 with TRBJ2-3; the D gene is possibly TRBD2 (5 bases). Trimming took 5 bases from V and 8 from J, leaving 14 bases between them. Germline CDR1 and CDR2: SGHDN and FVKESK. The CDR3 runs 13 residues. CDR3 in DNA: TGTGCCAGCAGCGGAGGACTCGTGGGTACGCAGTATTTT. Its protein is CASSGGLVGTQYF.

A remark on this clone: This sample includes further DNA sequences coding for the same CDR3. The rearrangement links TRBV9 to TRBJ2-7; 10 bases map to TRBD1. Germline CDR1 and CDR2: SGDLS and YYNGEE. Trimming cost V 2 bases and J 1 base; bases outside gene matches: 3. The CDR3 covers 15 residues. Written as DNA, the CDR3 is TGTGCCAGCAGCGTGGGGACAGGGGCGTCCTACGAGCAGTACTTC. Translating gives CASSVGTGASYEQYF.

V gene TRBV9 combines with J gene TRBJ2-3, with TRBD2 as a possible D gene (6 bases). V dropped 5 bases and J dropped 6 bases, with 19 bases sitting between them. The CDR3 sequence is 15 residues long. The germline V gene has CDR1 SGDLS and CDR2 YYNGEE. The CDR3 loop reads CASSLEGRYPDTQYF. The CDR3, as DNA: TGTGCCAGCAGTCTGGAGGGCCGGTATCCTGATACGCAGTATTTT.

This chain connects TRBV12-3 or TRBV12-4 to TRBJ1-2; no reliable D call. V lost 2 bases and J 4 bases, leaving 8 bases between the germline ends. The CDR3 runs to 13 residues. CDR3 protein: CASSLTFRYGYTF. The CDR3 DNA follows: TGTGCCAGCAGTTTAACTTTTCGCTATGGCTACACCTTC.

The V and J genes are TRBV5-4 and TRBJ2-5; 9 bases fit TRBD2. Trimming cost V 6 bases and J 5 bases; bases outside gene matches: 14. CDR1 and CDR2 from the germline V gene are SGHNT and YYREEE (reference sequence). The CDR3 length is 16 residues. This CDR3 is CASTPSLAGVSETQYF. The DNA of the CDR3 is TGTGCCAGCACCCCATCCTTAGCGGGAGTTAGTGAGACCCAGTACTTC.

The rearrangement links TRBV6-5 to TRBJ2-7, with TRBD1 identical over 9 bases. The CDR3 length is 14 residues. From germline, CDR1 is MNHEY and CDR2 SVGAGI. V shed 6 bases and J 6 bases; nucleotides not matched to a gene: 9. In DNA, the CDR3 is TGTGCCAGCAGATCTTCCGGGACAGGGTTCGAGCAGTACTTC. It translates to CASRSSGTGFEQYF.

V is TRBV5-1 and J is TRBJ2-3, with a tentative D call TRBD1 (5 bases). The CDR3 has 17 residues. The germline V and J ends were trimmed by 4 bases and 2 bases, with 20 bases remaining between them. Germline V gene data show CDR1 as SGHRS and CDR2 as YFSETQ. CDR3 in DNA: TGCGCCAGCAGCCCCCGAGACAGACTGGACGCCACAGATACGCAGTATTTT. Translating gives CASSPRDRLDATDTQYF.

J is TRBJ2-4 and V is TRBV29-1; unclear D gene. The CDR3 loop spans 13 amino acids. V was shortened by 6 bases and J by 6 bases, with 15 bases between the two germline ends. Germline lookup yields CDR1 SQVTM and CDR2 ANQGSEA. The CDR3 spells CSVVESLGNIQYF. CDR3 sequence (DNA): TGCAGCGTCGTGGAGTCTCTCGGAAACATTCAGTACTTC.

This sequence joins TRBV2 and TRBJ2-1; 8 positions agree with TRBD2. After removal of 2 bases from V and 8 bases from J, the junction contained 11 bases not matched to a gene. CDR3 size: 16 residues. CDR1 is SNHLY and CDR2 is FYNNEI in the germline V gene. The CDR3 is CASSELAGRSGDEQFF. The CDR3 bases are TGTGCCAGCAGTGAACTAGCGGGCCGCTCCGGCGATGAGCAGTTCTTC. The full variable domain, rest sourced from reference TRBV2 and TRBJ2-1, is EPEVTQTPSHQVTQMGQEVILRCVPISNHLYFYWYRQILGQKVEFLVSFYNNEISEKSEIFDDQFSVERPDGSNFTLKIRSTKLEDSAMYFCASSELAGRSGDEQFFGPGTRLTVL.